This paragraph covers one TCR beta chain sequence. This sample was included in a study of blood T cell repertoires in COVID-19. Study-wide background: Some COVID-19 samples were acute and others convalescent; all came from the United States, Italy and Spain. In each case, the material was cDNA or gDNA derived from T cells, B-cell-depleted T cells, or PBMCs.

Profiling relied on immunoSEQ multiplex PCR, and the TCRdb table lists in-frame clones only, not all of them. The sample records 80,000 to 100,000 clones, 86% being singletons. The sequence came from a woman of 80 years or more in a cohort sampled during active or convalescent COVID-19. Sample: peripheral blood.

The chain's CDR3 is CASSLKGGYEQYF. The CDR3 DNA sequence: TGTGCCAGCAGTTTAAAGGGAGGCTACGAGCAGTACTTC. The rearrangement uses TRBV28 and TRBJ2-7; D is perhaps TRBD2 (6 bases). This CDR3 contains 13 residues. CDR1 MDHEN and CDR2 SYDVKM come from the germline V gene. Trimming left V 2 bases short and J 3 bases short, with 8 bases between. Full variable domain (rest looked up from reference TRBV28 and TRBJ2-7): DVKVTQSSRYLVKRTGEKVFLECVQDMDHENMFWYRQDPGLGLRLIYFSYDVKMKEKGDIPEGYSVSREKKERFSLILESASTNQTSMYLCASSLKGGYEQYFGPGTRLTVT.